The entry below describes one T cell receptor beta chain. Its target is unknown. The V and J ends lost 5 bases and 4 bases respectively, with 15 bases between them. This CDR3 comprises 15 residues. Per the germline V gene, CDR1 is MDHEN and CDR2 is SYDVKM. The source of the sample is a study of OX40 agonist ivuxolimab in advanced cancers. Study details: Dose-escalation patients' cancers were hepatocellular carcinoma, melanoma, renal cell or head and neck cancer. General study results and limits: Some of the nonresponding patients also showed low levels of normalized T-cell clonal expansion. The antigen specificity of the peripheral T cells (those that were expanded) was not determined.

TCRdb keeps only in-frame clones here, not all; method: immunoSEQ multiplex PCR. The sample lists tens of thousands of clones, 81% occurring once. This sequence originates from an adult with an advanced solid tumor such as melanoma, head and neck, liver or kidney cancer. Sequences were derived from CD4+ or CD8+ T cells sorted from blood, sampled in a trial of the OX40 agonist ivuxolimab. This rearrangement joins TRBV28 to TRBJ1-3, with D possibly matching TRBD1 (5 bases). CDR3 sequence (DNA): TGTGCCAGCAGTGGCCCCCTTGGGGCCGGAAACACCATATATTTT. Its translation is CASSGPLGAGNTIYF.